At least ten counts were recorded for the clone carrying this T cell receptor beta chain. This sample is part of a study of breast tumors, draining lymph nodes, adjacent tissues. TCRdb independently ran MiXCR on the multiplex PCR reads; one entry per CDR3 protein. The profile shows some 140,000 distinct CDR3 sequences, approximately 20% of them singletons. The germline gives CDR1 MGHDK, CDR2 SYGVNS. Trimming took off 2 bases at V and 0 bases at J, with 11 bases between the two ends. This CDR3 has 16 residues. Breast cancer patients provided tissue from their axillary draining lymph nodes. J is TRBJ1-3 and V is TRBV25-1; D uncertain. The sequencing sample was made of axillary lymph node tissue. This receptor was identified in a female donor with breast cancer. Some clones in this sample may be carry-over from other donors' samples. Written as DNA, the CDR3 is TGTGCCAGCAGTGAAATCGGGGAACGCTCTGGAAACACCATATATTTT. Translation gives CASSEIGERSGNTIYF.